Below are 12 T cell receptor beta chains sequenced from a single sample in a study of early T cells in non-severe SARS-CoV-2 infection. TCRdb re-called the 5' RACE reads with MiXCR, one entry per CDR3 protein. The sample shows fewer than 65,000 distinct CDR3 sequences, roughly a tenth of them seen only once. The sequenced material came from whole blood. The receptors were gathered from an adult who was a healthcare worker with PCR-confirmed SARS-CoV-2 infection or an uninfected control (not recorded which).

The CDR3: CASSAPGPTYGYTF. CDR3 in DNA: TGTGCCAGCAGTGCACCGGGTCCTACCTATGGCTACACCTTC. The chain employs TRBV6-1 and TRBJ1-2, with no clear D. Germline V gene sequence: CDR1 MNHNS, CDR2 SASEGT. Deletions cut 4 bases from V and 4 bases from J, with 13 bases between. This CDR3 is 14 amino acids long.

This clonotype has just a few counts. The chain combines TRBV5-6 with TRBJ2-7; weak D call: TRBD1 (6 bases). Per germline, CDR1 SGHDT and CDR2 YYEEEE. Deletions cut 1 base from V and 2 bases from J, with 7 bases between. The CDR3 runs 13 residues. The CDR3 reads CASSLQGTYEQYV. DNA for the CDR3: TGTGCCAGCAGCTTGCAGGGGACCTACGAGCAGTACGTC.

V gene TRBV5-4 combines with J gene TRBJ1-1; D is uncertain. V was shortened by 3 bases and J by 5 bases, with 20 bases between the two germline ends. The CDR3 covers 16 residues. Per the germline V gene, CDR1 is SGHNT and CDR2 is YYREEE (reference sequence). The CDR3 bases are TGTGCCAGCAGCTCGCTTCAGATCAGGCGGGTGACTGAAGCTTTCTTT. As protein: CASSSLQIRRVTEAFF.

The chain combines TRBV18 with TRBJ2-7, with D maybe TRBD1 (6 bases). The V gene lost 5 bases and the J gene lost 6 bases, with 14 bases spanning the gap. The germline gives CDR1 KGHSH, CDR2 LQKENI. The CDR3 has 13 residues. The CDR3 bases are TGTGCCAGCTCAGCAAACCAAGGGGGCGAGCAGTACGTC. It yields the protein CASSANQGGEQYV.

This clonotype was found a few times. The chain employs TRBV12-3 or TRBV12-4 and TRBJ2-5; D remains unclear. The CDR3 loop spans 13 amino acids. The V end was cut by 7 bases, the J end by 7 bases, with 16 bases between. CDR3 sequence: CASTELLSGTQYF. DNA for the CDR3: TGTGCCAGCACCGAGCTCCTATCGGGGACCCAGTACTTC.

The V and J genes are TRBV6-2 or TRBV6-3 and TRBJ2-2, with D unclear. Trimming took off 4 bases at V and 0 bases at J, with 12 bases between the two ends. CDR1 and CDR2 (germline): MNHEY, SVGEGT. The CDR3 is 16 amino acids. The CDR3 loop reads CASSFRPRTNTGELFF. In DNA, the CDR3 is TGTGCCAGCAGTTTTCGCCCGAGGACGAACACCGGGGAGCTGTTTTTT.

The V call is TRBV14, the J call TRBJ1-3, with a weak D call TRBD1 (6 bases). Trimming stripped 0 bases from V and 0 bases from J, with 12 bases between. CDR1 is SGHDN and CDR2 is FVKESK in the germline V gene. The CDR3 has 17 residues. This CDR3 is CASSQDIRGGSGNTIYF. The CDR3 region has the DNA TGTGCCAGCAGCCAAGATATCAGAGGGGGCTCTGGAAACACCATATATTTT.

In this sample, this clonotype turned up many times. V is TRBV19 and J is TRBJ1-1, with a tentative D call TRBD1 (5 bases). Trimming removed 8 bases at V and 3 bases at J, with 16 bases between. Germline V gives CDR1 LNHDA, CDR2 SQIVND (reference sequence). This CDR3 is built from 14 residues. CDR3 DNA: TGTGCCAGTGTTCGGGGAAAGGGGTACACTGAAGCTTTCTTT. It encodes CASVRGKGYTEAFF. The whole variable domain, filled in from reference TRBV19 and TRBJ1-1, reads DGGITQSPKYLFRKEGQNVTLSCEQNLNHDAMYWYRQDPGQGLRLIYYSQIVNDFQKGDIAEGYSVSREKKESFPLTVTSAQKNPTAFYLCASVRGKGYTEAFFGQGTRLTVV.

This clonotype showed up many times. This chain links TRBV12-3 or TRBV12-4 with TRBJ1-5; weak D call: TRBD1 (5 bases). Trimming removed 6 bases at V and 0 bases at J, with 9 bases between. The length of the CDR3 is 14 residues. The CDR3 sequence: CASSGGYSNQPQHF. In DNA, the CDR3 is TGTGCCAGCAGCGGGGGGTATAGCAATCAGCCCCAGCATTTT.

This clonotype occurred many times. The chain carries TRBV12-3 or TRBV12-4 and TRBJ2-1; D is uncertain. V dropped 3 bases and J dropped 6 bases, with 6 bases sitting between them. This CDR3 is built from 12 residues. The chain's CDR3 is CASSFRSNEQFF. CDR3 bases: TGTGCCAGCAGTTTTCGCAGCAATGAGCAGTTCTTC.

This chain links TRBV18 with TRBJ1-4, with 7 bases that match TRBD1. V gave up 2 bases and J gave up 8 bases; unmatched junction bases: 5. The CDR3 has 14 residues. CDR1 is KGHSH and CDR2 is LQKENI in the germline V gene. CDR3 region: CASSPGDRREKLFF. As DNA, the CDR3 is TGTGCCAGCTCACCAGGGGACAGAAGGGAAAAACTGTTTTTT. Variable domain in full (rest from reference TRBV18 and TRBJ1-4): NAGVMQNPRHLVRRRGQEARLRCSPMKGHSHVYWYRQLPEEGLKFMVYLQKENIIDESGMPKERFSAEFPKEGPSILRIQQVVRGDSAAYFCASSPGDRREKLFFGSGTQLSVL.

This clonotype showed up many times. The chain is built from TRBV10-2 and TRBJ2-3; D ambiguous. V was trimmed by 3 bases and J by 2 bases, leaving 12 bases between them. Germline values: CDR1 WSHSY, CDR2 SAAADI. The CDR3 has 15 amino acids. DNA of the CDR3: TGCGCCAGCAGTGAATCCCCAACCCCCACAGATACGCAGTATTTT. As protein: CASSESPTPTDTQYF.